A selection of T cell receptor beta chains follows, all from one sample in a study of blood T cell repertoires in COVID-19. Sequencing was performed with immunoSEQ multiplex PCR; in TCRdb, only in-frame clones are kept and a portion is missing. The sample lists about 120,000 clones, about 88% occurring once. The sample comprised peripheral blood. Receptor source: a man aged 35-49 years with acute or convalescent COVID-19. Both conserved end residues are part of each CDR3. The D gene is left open where the match is weak. Not all rows give a size; the values are once, few, many and, for expanded clones, a class.

clone_size j_call d_call v_call cdr3_nt cdr3_aa
- TRBJ1-2 TRBD1 TRBV28 TGTGCCAGCAGACCCGGGGACAGGGGGCCCTATGGCTACACCTTC CASRPGDRGPYGYTF
- TRBJ2-2 - TRBV6-4 TGTGCCAGCAGCCCACCGGTGGCGGCTAGCATCACCGGGGAGCTGTTTTTT CASSPPVAASITGELFF
- TRBJ2-3 TRBD1 TRBV7-2 TGTGCCAGCACCAAAGGGACAGGGGGCCAAGGGGGTACGCAGTATTTT CASTKGTGGQGGTQYF
- TRBJ1-2 - TRBV7-9 TGTGCCAGCAGCCCGACTCGAGGCAAGAAGAACTATGGCTACACCTTC CASSPTRGKKNYGYTF
- TRBJ1-6 - TRBV3-1/TRBV3-2 TGTGCCAGCAGCCAAGAGCAGGGCTGGGAGGGATCACCCCTCCACTTT CASSQEQGWEGSPLHF
- TRBJ2-7 TRBD1 TRBV18 TGTGCCAGCTCACCCGGGACAGTCAGCTCCTACGAGCAGTACTTC CASSPGTVSSYEQYF
- TRBJ2-1 TRBD2 TRBV7-2 TGTGCCAGCAGCCATTTGCGGGGGGGCCTCAATGAGCAGTTCTTC CASSHLRGGLNEQFF
- TRBJ2-1 TRBD1 TRBV19 TGTGCCAGTAGTCCACAGGGGGGACCGTACAATGAGCAGTTCTTC CASSPQGGPYNEQFF
- TRBJ1-4 - TRBV21-1 TGTGCCAGCAGCACTTGGACAGGGGGCCTTCGGATGGGTACTAATGAAAAACTGTTTTTT CASSTWTGGLRMGTNEKLFF
- TRBJ2-4 TRBD2 TRBV7-9 TGTGCCAGCAGCCCGGGACTAGCGGGAGGTCGACGGGAAAACATTCAGTACTTC CASSPGLAGGRRENIQYF
- TRBJ1-2 - TRBV7-2 TGTGCCAGCAGCTTATGGAGGTCTCCCGAGTATGGCTACACCTTC CASSLWRSPEYGYTF
- TRBJ2-1 TRBD2 TRBV3-1/TRBV3-2 TGTGCCAGCAGCCAAGCTAGCGGGGAATACAATGAGCAGTTCTTC CASSQASGEYNEQFF
once TRBJ2-2 TRBD2 TRBV11-2 TGTGCCAGCAGCACCCATGGACTAGCGGAGAACACCGGGGAGCTGTTTTTT CASSTHGLAENTGELFF
- TRBJ1-1 - TRBV2 TGTGCCAGCAGTTACAGTGAGTACACTGAAGCTTTCTTT CASSYSEYTEAFF
once TRBJ2-1 - TRBV5-4 TGTGCCAGCAGCGTGGGAGAGTCCTACAATGAGCAGTTCTTC CASSVGESYNEQFF
few TRBJ2-7 - TRBV7-2 TGTGCCAGCAGCCCCGTTCTCGGGGGAGAGCAGTACTTC CASSPVLGGEQYF
- TRBJ2-3 TRBD2 TRBV5-1 TGCGCCAGCAGCGGGAGGGGTAGGAGCACAGATACGCAGTATTTT CASSGRGRSTDTQYF
- TRBJ1-2 - TRBV29-1 TGCAGCGTTGAATCCCTCGGAAGAGCCGGCTATGAGGGCTACACATTC CSVESLGRAGYEGYTF
- TRBJ2-1 TRBD2 TRBV29-1 TGCAGCGTTGGGGGCCTAGCGGGAGGTAAGACCTACAATGAGCAGTTCTTC CSVGGLAGGKTYNEQFF
- TRBJ2-5 TRBD2 TRBV4-2 TGTGCCAGCAGCAAGGTGGCTAGCGGGGTCCAAGAGACCCAGTACTTC CASSKVASGVQETQYF
- TRBJ2-2 TRBD2 TRBV7-3 TGTGCCAGCAGTTTGAGGGTGACTAGCGGGAGAGGCGGGGAGCTGTTTTTT CASSLRVTSGRGGELFF
- TRBJ2-5 - TRBV4-3 TGCGCCAGCAGCCAAGAGGGCAGACCTTTCCAAGAGACCCAGTACTTC CASSQEGRPFQETQYF
few TRBJ2-5 - TRBV7-9 TGTGCCAGCAGCTTAGGAGGGCAGATTAAAGAGACCCAGTACTTC CASSLGGQIKETQYF
- TRBJ1-5 - TRBV5-3 TGTGCCAGAAGCTTGGTCGGGGTTGCCCAGCCCCAGCATTTT CARSLVGVAQPQHF
few TRBJ1-2 TRBD1 TRBV6-5 TGTGCCAGCACTCCGACAGGGAACTATGGCTACACCTTC CASTPTGNYGYTF
- TRBJ1-2 - TRBV9 TGTGCCAGCAGCGTAGGGGAGGGCACCCCACAGGGCTACACCTTC CASSVGEGTPQGYTF
- TRBJ2-1 - TRBV9 TGTGCCAGCAGCGTAGTGGGAGGCTCCTACAATGAGCAGTTCTTC CASSVVGGSYNEQFF
- TRBJ2-2 - TRBV7-3 TGTGCCAGCAGCTTAAACAGCCACACCGGGGAGCTGTTTTTT CASSLNSHTGELFF
- TRBJ1-3 - TRBV3-1/TRBV3-2 TGTGCCAGCAGCCAAGGCAGGACAGTCACCTCTGGAAACACCATATATTTT CASSQGRTVTSGNTIYF
- TRBJ1-6 - TRBV13 TGTGCCAGCAGCTTAGTGTCCAGAAATTCACCCCTCCACTTT CASSLVSRNSPLHF
- TRBJ1-1 - TRBV6-5 TGTGCCAGCAGTTACTCGGGGGGTAGGGGATCAGCTTTCTTT CASSYSGGRGSAFF
- TRBJ2-6 - TRBV4-2 TGTGCCAGCAGCCAAGATGACAGCTCTGGGGCCAACGTCCTGACTTTC CASSQDDSSGANVLTF
few TRBJ2-5 - TRBV3-1/TRBV3-2 TGTGCCAGCAGCCACAGGGGTGGGGAGACCCAGTACTTC CASSHRGGETQYF
- TRBJ2-3 - TRBV21-1 TGTGCCAGCAGGCACAGGGGCACAGATACGCAGTATTTT CASRHRGTDTQYF
- TRBJ2-1 - TRBV5-1 TGCGCCAGCACCAAGATGGGGGGAGGACATTTTTACAATGAGCAGTTCTTC CASTKMGGGHFYNEQFF
- TRBJ1-6 - TRBV4-1 TGCGCCAGCAGCCAAGACCGGAGCTCTAATTCACCCCTCCACTTT CASSQDRSSNSPLHF
- TRBJ1-5 TRBD1 TRBV6-2/TRBV6-3 TGTGCCAGCAGTTCCTCTCAGGGGGTTAGCAATCAGCCCCAGCATTTT CASSSSQGVSNQPQHF
- TRBJ1-1 - TRBV28 TGTGCCAGCAGTCCAACCGGGACACTTGGGAACGAAGCTTTCTTT CASSPTGTLGNEAFF